A selection of T cell receptor beta chains follows, all from one sample in a study of blood T cell repertoires in COVID-19. Method: immunoSEQ multiplex PCR; TCRdb's copy keeps in-frame clones and lacks some. This sample yields 150,000 to 200,000 clones, of which approximately 82% are seen a single time; about 20% belongs to the top ten. The sequenced material came from peripheral blood. All receptors derive from an elderly woman with acute or convalescent COVID-19. CDR3s include the opening cysteine and the closing phenylalanine or tryptophan. A row's size may be missing; if present it is once, few, many or a size class.

abundance: NA; len: 15; v_gene: TRBV10-3; CDR3aa: CAISASRDPIYGYTF
abundance: NA; len: 16; v_gene: TRBV5-4; CDR3aa: CASSTKQLSGANVLTF
abundance: NA; len: 17; v_gene: TRBV2; CDR3aa: CASSVGLAGGGPYEQYF
abundance: NA; len: 15; v_gene: TRBV4-1; CDR3aa: CASSQAGGPLYEQYF
abundance: NA; len: 13; v_gene: TRBV7-7; CDR3aa: CASSVDRSTEAFF
abundance: NA; len: 15; v_gene: TRBV27; CDR3aa: CASSFLTGKSDTQYF
abundance: NA; len: 14; v_gene: TRBV6-5; CDR3aa: CASSYIPSGETQYF
abundance: NA; len: 12; v_gene: TRBV4-1; CDR3aa: CASSQGGLEQFF
abundance: NA; len: 13; v_gene: TRBV19; CDR3aa: CASRTGVAGELFF
abundance: NA; len: 15; v_gene: TRBV6-4; CDR3aa: CASSEKTGAPYGYTF
abundance: NA; len: 16; v_gene: TRBV7-2; CDR3aa: CASSLSPRQIQETQYF
abundance: NA; len: 15; v_gene: TRBV3-1/TRBV3-2; CDR3aa: CASSQARWRTYEQYF
abundance: once; len: 15; v_gene: TRBV14; CDR3aa: CASSHGTSGKYEQYF
abundance: NA; len: 12; v_gene: TRBV3-1/TRBV3-2; CDR3aa: CASSQEGASLHF
abundance: NA; len: 16; v_gene: TRBV11-2; CDR3aa: CASSLGDRVRNQPQHF
abundance: NA; len: 15; v_gene: TRBV7-9; CDR3aa: CASSRLGGQHYEQYF
abundance: NA; len: 17; v_gene: TRBV19; CDR3aa: CASSTYKTGSSGNTIYF
abundance: NA; len: 14; v_gene: TRBV27; CDR3aa: CASSQQRTYNEQFF
abundance: few; len: 15; v_gene: TRBV5-6; CDR3aa: CASSLGGQGNQPQHF
abundance: NA; len: 15; v_gene: TRBV6-1; CDR3aa: CASSEVAGYRSPLHF
abundance: NA; len: 18; v_gene: TRBV27; CDR3aa: CASSSQVLGLAGYNEQFF
abundance: NA; len: 15; v_gene: TRBV14; CDR3aa: CASSPSGQGAGEQYF
abundance: NA; len: 17; v_gene: TRBV6-4; CDR3aa: CASSGSRDRDRNYGYTF